This record concerns one T cell receptor beta chain sequence. Antigen specificity is unknown. The sample belongs to a study of OX40 agonist ivuxolimab in advanced cancers. At the level of the study: Ivuxolimab, an antibody acting as an agonist of OX40 (CD134), was used to treat patients.

General study findings and limits: Both blood CD4+ and CD8+ T cells showed clonal growth by week 6 at 0.1 to 3.0 mg/kg.

Looked up from germline, CDR1 is MGHDK and CDR2 is SYGVNS. The CDR3 loop spans 14 amino acids. Between the trimmed V and J ends, which lost 8 bases and 2 bases, there was a span of 12 bases. This table comes from immunoSEQ multiplex PCR, and its TCRdb copy is limited to in-frame clones, with some not included. Found here are about 31,000 clones, approximately 91% of them singletons; the top ten hold 35% to 45%. The chain recombines TRBV25-1 with TRBJ1-4; the D gene is possibly TRBD1 (5 bases). The sequence derives from an adult with an advanced solid tumor such as melanoma, head and neck, liver or kidney cancer. This material consisted of CD4+ or CD8+ T cells sorted from blood, taken in a trial of the OX40 agonist ivuxolimab. The CDR3 spells CASGGAATNEKLFF. DNA for the CDR3: TGTGCCAGCGGAGGGGCCGCGACTAATGAAAAACTGTTTTTT.